This TCR beta chain was obtained from a study of Graves' ophthalmopathy and Graves' hyperthyroidism. RNA transcripts provided the template for amplifying TCR beta CDR3 regions. Second-round multiplex PCR followed a first-round RT-PCR using HTBI primers. TCRdb re-called the multiplex PCR reads with MiXCR, one entry per CDR3 protein. This table holds 660,000 or so distinct CDR3 sequences, about 41% found once. Of note for this clonotype: Its antigen remains unknown. A much bigger clone sits one base away, suggesting this may be a read error.

Under 3 months in duration, the ophthalmopathy in affected donors had moderate-to-severe activity, CAS ≥3 and NOSPECS ≥4. Pregnancy or lactation, uncontrolled infections and other autoimmune diseases were grounds for excluding patients. Each diagnosis was determined on the basis of clinical symptoms, serum thyroxine, TRAb, thyroid ultrasound and orbital computed tomography. This CDR3 comprises 14 residues. The junction had 7 bases not matched to a gene; V was cut back by 8 bases and J by 7 bases. Germline V gives CDR1 SNHLY, CDR2 FYNNEI. Study outcomes and limitations: Sensitivity reached approximately 88% and specificity about 81% for a 13-signature model separating ophthalmopathy from stable hyperthyroidism.

The V call is TRBV2, the J call TRBJ1-4; 10 nucleotides match TRBD1. This receptor was taken from an adult man with Graves' ophthalmopathy. The source material was peripheral blood. This chain's CDR3 is CASRQTGGGEKLFF. Written as DNA, the CDR3 is TGTGCCAGCCGCCAGACAGGGGGCGGTGAAAAACTGTTTTTT.